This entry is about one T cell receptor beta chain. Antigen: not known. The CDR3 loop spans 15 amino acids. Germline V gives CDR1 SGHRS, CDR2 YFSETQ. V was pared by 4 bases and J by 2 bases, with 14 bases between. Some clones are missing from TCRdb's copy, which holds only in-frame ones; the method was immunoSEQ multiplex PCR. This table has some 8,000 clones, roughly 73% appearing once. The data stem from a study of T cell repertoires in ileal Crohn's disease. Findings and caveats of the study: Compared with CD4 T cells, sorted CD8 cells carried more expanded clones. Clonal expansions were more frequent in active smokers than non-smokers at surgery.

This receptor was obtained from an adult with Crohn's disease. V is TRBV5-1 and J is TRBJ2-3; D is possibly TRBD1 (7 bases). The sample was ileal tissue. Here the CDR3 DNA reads TGCGCCAGCAGCCAGGGGGGTAGCCCCACAGATACGCAGTATTTT. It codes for CASSQGGSPTDTQYF.